The 14 T cell receptor beta chains presented below share a single source sample, sequenced in a study of T-cell reconstitution after alpha-beta-depleted transplantation in children. Unique molecular identifiers were incorporated when the TCRbeta library was constructed. TCRdb independently ran MiXCR on the PCR reads; one entry per CDR3 protein. The sample lists about 500,000 distinct CDR3 sequences, roughly 33% occurring once. The source material was PBMCs from the stem cell graft donor, sampled from the stem cell graft. The receptors derive from a human donor who donated a stem cell graft to a child with aplastic anemia.

The chain carries TRBV6-2 or TRBV6-3 and TRBJ2-4, with a possible D match to TRBD1 (5 bases). The CDR3 totals 15 residues. Trimming removed 3 bases from V and 8 bases from J, with 17 bases in between. Germline V CDR1 and CDR2: MNHEY, SVGEGT. CDR3: CASSYLAAQGDIQYF. CDR3 DNA sequence: TGTGCCAGCAGTTATCTGGCGGCCCAGGGTGACATTCAGTACTTC.

The gene calls are TRBV7-2 and TRBJ1-1; D is unclear. The length of the CDR3 is 11 residues. Trimming removed 3 bases from V and 5 bases from J, with 4 bases in between. Germline V CDR1 and CDR2: SGHTA, FQGNSA. CDR3 in DNA: TGTGCCAGCAGCTTTCGAACTGAAGCTTTCTTT. Its translation is CASSFRTEAFF.

The rearrangement joins TRBV9 to TRBJ1-3, with D hard to call. Germline V gene lookup returns CDR1 SGDLS and CDR2 YYNGEE. This CDR3 is built from 19 residues. The V end was cut by 0 bases, the J end by 1 base, with 20 bases between. CDR3 residues: CASSVESTSSTWSGNTIYF. The DNA for the CDR3 is TGTGCCAGCAGCGTAGAGTCGACTTCCTCCACCTGGTCTGGAAACACCATATATTTT. The variable domain in full, completed from reference TRBV9 and TRBJ1-3, reads DSGVTQTPKHLITATGQRVTLRCSPRSGDLSVYWYQQSLDQGLQFLIQYYNGEERAKGNILERFSAQQFPDLHSELNLSSLELGDSALYFCASSVESTSSTWSGNTIYFGEGSWLTVV.

This chain links TRBV18 with TRBJ1-1; D is uncertain. From germline, CDR1 is KGHSH and CDR2 LQKENI. The CDR3 length is 12 residues. The V and J ends lost 1 base and 7 bases respectively, with 7 bases between them. Written as DNA, the CDR3 is TGTGCCAGCTCACCACGGGAGGATGAAGCTTTCTTT. This codes for CASSPREDEAFF.

This clonotype was seen a few times. Here the CDR3 DNA reads TGTGCCAGCAGTTTAGTCCTCAGTGGAAACAATGAGCAGTTCTTC. It translates to CASSLVLSGNNEQFF. The V call is TRBV12-3 or TRBV12-4, the J call TRBJ2-1; D call uncertain. This CDR3 comprises 15 residues. V was clipped by 1 base and J by 5 bases, with 12 bases between them.

This clonotype turned up a few times. The chain uses TRBV20-1 and TRBJ2-7; 11 positions match TRBD2. The CDR3 runs 15 residues. Germline V gene lookup returns CDR1 DFQATT and CDR2 SNEGSKA (reference sequence). V dropped 0 bases and J dropped 3; count of bases not matched to a gene: 4. Here the CDR3 reads CSARDSGRAGYEQYF. The DNA of the CDR3 is TGCAGTGCTAGAGATAGCGGGAGGGCTGGCTACGAGCAGTACTTC.

This clonotype was counted only a few times. The chain carries TRBV6-2 or TRBV6-3 and TRBJ2-5; 7 bases are shared with TRBD1. Germline-derived CDR1 and CDR2 are MNHEY and SVGEGT. This CDR3 comprises 14 residues. The V and J ends lost 2 bases and 5 bases, in that order; junction bases with no gene match: 5. CDR3 in amino acids: CASSYPGQSETQYF. CDR3 DNA sequence: TGTGCCAGCAGTTACCCGGGACAGTCGGAGACCCAGTACTTC.

The chain employs TRBV30 and TRBJ2-3, with TRBD2 identical over 7 bases. The CDR3 extends over 15 amino acids. Germline CDR1 reads GTSNPN; CDR2 reads SVGIG (reference sequence). V gave up 8 bases and J gave up 0 bases; unmatched junction bases: 11. CDR3 sequence (DNA): TGTGCCGGGCGCCCGGGACTAACTAGCACAGATACGCAGTATTTT. Amino acid sequence: CAGRPGLTSTDTQYF.

The rearrangement uses TRBV15 and TRBJ2-6; no clear D gene. Looked up from germline, CDR1 is LNHNV and CDR2 is YYDKDF (reference sequence). The V end lost 1 base, the J end lost 1 base, and 20 bases lay between the germline ends. CDR3 length: 20 residues. As DNA, the CDR3 is TGTGCCACCAGCAGAGGTTTGGCAGATGCCCGGTTTTCTGGGGCCAACGTCCTGACTTTC. Amino acids: CATSRGLADARFSGANVLTF.

This chain joins TRBV20-1 and TRBJ2-1; weak D call: TRBD1 (6 bases). Germline V CDR1 and CDR2: DFQATT, SNEGSKA (reference sequence). V was clipped by 5 bases and J by 3 bases, with 11 bases between them. The CDR3 is made up of 13 amino acids. Here the CDR3 reads CSAQQGNYNEQFF. CDR3 sequence (DNA): TGCAGTGCTCAACAGGGTAACTACAATGAGCAGTTCTTC.

CDR3 coding DNA: TGCAGTGCTCATCCGGCGGGGAGAGACACCGGGGAGCTGTTTTTT. It is translated as CSAHPAGRDTGELFF. The gene calls are TRBV20-1 and TRBJ2-2; TRBD2 might be the D (6 bases). This CDR3 has 15 amino acids. V gave up 5 bases and J gave up 3 bases, with 16 bases separating them. Germline V CDR1 and CDR2: DFQATT, SNEGSKA (reference sequence).

The CDR3 region is CASSSGQAISGANVLTF. The CDR3 DNA sequence: TGTGCCAGCAGCTCCGGACAGGCTATCTCTGGGGCCAACGTCCTGACTTTC. This chain connects TRBV11-2 to TRBJ2-6; 7 bases map to TRBD1. Germline CDR1 reads SGHAT; CDR2 reads FQNNGV. V gave up 4 bases and J gave up 0 bases; unmatched junction bases: 6. This CDR3 comprises 17 residues.

This clonotype was observed a handful of times. The chain carries TRBV9 and TRBJ2-1; 7 nucleotides align to TRBD2. The CDR3 sequence is 17 residues long. Trimming removed 3 bases from V and 7 bases from J; junction bases left unmatched: 16. Germline CDR1 SGDLS, CDR2 YYNGEE. The CDR3 here is CASSAHLVAGARNEQFF. As DNA, the CDR3 is TGTGCCAGCAGCGCCCACTTAGTTGCGGGAGCAAGGAATGAGCAGTTCTTC.

This clonotype was counted only a few times. V is TRBV7-9 and J is TRBJ2-1; D is uncertain. The V end was cut by 3 bases, the J end by 8 bases, with 14 bases between. The CDR3 covers 14 residues. CDR1 is SEHNR, CDR2 FQNEAQ, per germline (reference sequence). This CDR3 reads CASSFTMRPDEQFF. The CDR3 DNA is TGTGCCAGCAGCTTCACGATGCGCCCCGATGAGCAGTTCTTC.